This T cell receptor (beta chain) comes out of a study of CD8 T cells in ankylosing spondylitis. Scientists made TCR beta libraries using quantitative 5'-RACE with molecular barcodes. TCRdb called the 5' RACE reads again in MiXCR, with one record for every CDR3 protein. The sample includes 350,000 to 400,000 distinct CDR3 sequences, 20% of them seen just once. This TCR was sampled from a male donor with ankylosing spondylitis or in good health (not recorded which). The sequencing input was blood, either unsorted or a sorted T cell fraction (not recorded which).

The CDR3 protein is CASSLYREAETQYF. The CDR3 DNA reads as TGTGCCAGCAGCCTCTATAGGGAGGCGGAGACCCAGTACTTC. This rearrangement joins TRBV6-1 to TRBJ2-5; D possibly corresponds to TRBD2 (6 bases). This CDR3 is 14 amino acids long. Germline V lookup: CDR1 MNHNS, CDR2 SASEGT. V shed 6 bases and J shed 5 bases, with 16 bases lying between them.